This TCR beta chain stems from a study of T cell repertoires in cytomegalovirus infection. About the research overall: TCR beta signatures that were public indicated CMV infection and matching HLA type. Regarding the study as a whole: Individuals carrying CMV plus the relevant HLA were identified by cumulative frequency of public TCR beta families. HLA-C-restricted CMV-specific TCR beta clonotypes were dominant in the ex vivo response.

V lost 5 bases and J lost 4, with 19 bases in between. This CDR3 has 16 residues. Germline V gene sequence: CDR1 MNHEY, CDR2 SVGAGI. As for this clonotype: Its antigen is not known.

TCRdb called the reads again in MiXCR, with one record for every CDR3 protein. The sample holds around 490,000 distinct CDR3 sequences, less than 30% seen once. Sequencing was carried out using PBMCs. The V and J genes are TRBV6-5 and TRBJ2-3, with D perhaps matching TRBD1 or TRBD2 (5 bases each). This receptor was taken from a human donor in good health (CMV status not recorded). Some clones in this sample may be carry-over from other donors' samples. As DNA, the CDR3 is TGTGCCAGCAGTCCCGGGACCCTCATAGGTCCAGATACGCAGTATTTT. Amino acids: CASSPGTLIGPDTQYF.